This TCR beta chain was profiled in a study of cytomegalovirus exposure and HLA in healthy donors. Study at large: Earlier findings included roughly 100 million unique TCR beta sequences obtained from about 180 million T cells.

PCR amplification relied on 60 Vbeta primers (plus 13 Jbeta primers). Using immunoSEQ multiplex PCR, the repertoire was profiled, and TCRdb retains in-frame clones only, with some absent. The sample contains 200,000 to 300,000 clones, 70% to 90% of which appear only once. J was trimmed by 0 bases and V by 3 bases; bases with no gene match: 4. The CDR3 totals 17 residues. CDR1 and CDR2 from the germline V gene are SGHRS and YFSETQ. Regarding the study as a whole: Most TCR sequences were seen very rarely across donors, but some public TCRs occurred in many. High sensitivity and specificity were reportedly achieved when the classifier diagnosed cytomegalovirus status.

To note about this clone: The antigen is not known.

This chain connects TRBV5-1 to TRBJ2-1; TRBD2 matches 12 bases. The sample was PBMCs. This receptor was obtained from a woman aged 40 to 55 in good health and CMV-seropositive. The CDR3 region is CASSSPTSGSSYNEQFF. The DNA of the CDR3 is TGCGCCAGCAGCTCACCGACTAGCGGGAGCTCCTACAATGAGCAGTTCTTC.